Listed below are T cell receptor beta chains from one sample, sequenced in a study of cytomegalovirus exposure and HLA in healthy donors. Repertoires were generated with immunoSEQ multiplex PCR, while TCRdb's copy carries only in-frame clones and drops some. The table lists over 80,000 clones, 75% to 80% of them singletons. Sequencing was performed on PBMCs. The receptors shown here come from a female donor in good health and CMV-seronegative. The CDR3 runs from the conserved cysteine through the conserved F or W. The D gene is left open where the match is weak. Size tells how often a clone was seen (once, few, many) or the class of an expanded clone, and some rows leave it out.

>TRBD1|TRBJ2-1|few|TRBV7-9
TGTGCCAGCAGCTTACGGACAGGGTCGGATGAGCAGTTCTTC
CASSLRTGSDEQFF
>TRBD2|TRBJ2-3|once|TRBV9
TGTGCCAGCAGCGCGCCTGGGACTAGCGGTGGGCCAGATACGCAGTATTTT
CASSAPGTSGGPDTQYF
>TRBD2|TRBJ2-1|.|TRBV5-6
TGTGCCAGCAGCTTTAGGACTAGCGGGATTTACAATGAGCAGTTCTTC
CASSFRTSGIYNEQFF
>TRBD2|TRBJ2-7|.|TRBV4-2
TGTGCCAGCAGCCAAGATCACGGACTAGCGGGCTACGAGCAGTACTTC
CASSQDHGLAGYEQYF
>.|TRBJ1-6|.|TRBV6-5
TGTGCCAGCAGTGGGACCGCTAGCGAATCACCCCTCCACTTT
CASSGTASESPLHF
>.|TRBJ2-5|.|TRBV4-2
TGTGCCAGCAGCCAAGGCGGGCCCCAAGAGACCCAGTACTTC
CASSQGGPQETQYF
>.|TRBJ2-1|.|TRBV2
TGTGCCAGCAGGATTGGGCTCTACAATGAGCAGTTCTTC
CASRIGLYNEQFF
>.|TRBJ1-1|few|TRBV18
TGTGCCAGCTCACCATCTGCAGTCCCGAACACTGAAGCTTTCTTT
CASSPSAVPNTEAFF
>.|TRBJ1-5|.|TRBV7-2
TGTGCCAGCAGCTTAGTCGGGGGGAGCAATCAGCCCCAGCATTTT
CASSLVGGSNQPQHF
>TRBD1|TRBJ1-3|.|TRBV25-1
TGTGCCAGCAGTGAAGACAGGGGGTGGGGAAACACCATATATTTT
CASSEDRGWGNTIYF
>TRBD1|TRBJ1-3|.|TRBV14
TGTGCCAGCAGCTTTGCCAGGGGGGGAAACACCATATATTTT
CASSFARGGNTIYF
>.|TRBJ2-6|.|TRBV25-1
TGTGCCAGCAGTGTAGTAAGGGGCTCTGGGGCCAACGTCCTGACTTTC
CASSVVRGSGANVLTF
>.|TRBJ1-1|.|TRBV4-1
TGCGCCAGCAGCCAAGATGGGGGGTATAACACTGAAGCTTTCTTT
CASSQDGGYNTEAFF
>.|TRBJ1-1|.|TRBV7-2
TGTGCCAGCAGCTCCGGACTTAGAACTGAAGCTTTCTTT
CASSSGLRTEAFF
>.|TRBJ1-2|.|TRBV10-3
TGTGCCTCCACCGGAGAATATGGCTACACCTTC
CASTGEYGYTF
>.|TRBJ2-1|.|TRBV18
TGTGCCAGCTCACCGAGCTCCTACAATGAGCAGTTCTTC
CASSPSSYNEQFF
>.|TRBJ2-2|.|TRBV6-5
TGTGCCACCCTGCCAGGGCCCAGGACCGGGGAGCTGTTTTTT
CATLPGPRTGELFF
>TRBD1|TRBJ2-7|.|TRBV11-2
TGTGCCAGCAGCCCCGTGGGACAGGGGATCTACGAGCAGTACTTC
CASSPVGQGIYEQYF
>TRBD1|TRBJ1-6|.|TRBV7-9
TGTGCCAGCAGCTTACCGAGGGACAGCAGCTCCTATAATTCACCCCTCCACTTT
CASSLPRDSSSYNSPLHF
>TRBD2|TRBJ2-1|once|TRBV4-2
TGTGCCAGCAGCCAAGATCTCGCGGGAGGGCTCAATGAGCAGTTCTTC
CASSQDLAGGLNEQFF
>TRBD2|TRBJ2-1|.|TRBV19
TGTGCCAGTAGGACAAGCGGGGGGGCCTTCAATGAGCAGTTCTTC
CASRTSGGAFNEQFF
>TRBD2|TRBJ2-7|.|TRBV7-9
TGTGCCAGCAGCCCCCTGGGACTAGCGGAGTCCTACGAGCAGTACTTC
CASSPLGLAESYEQYF
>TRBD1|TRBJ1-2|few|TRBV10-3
TGTGCCATCGGAGACGGGGACAGGGGCCATGGCTACACCTTC
CAIGDGDRGHGYTF
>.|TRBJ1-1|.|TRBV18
TGTGCCAGCTCACCACCCCAAGGGGTAGGCACTGAAGCTTTCTTT
CASSPPQGVGTEAFF
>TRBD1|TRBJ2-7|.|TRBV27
TGTGCCAGCAGTCCCGGACAGGGGCTCTCCTACGAGCAGTACTTC
CASSPGQGLSYEQYF
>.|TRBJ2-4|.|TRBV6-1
TGTGCCAGCAGCTTATTTAGTCTAGCCAAAAACATTCAGTACTTC
CASSLFSLAKNIQYF
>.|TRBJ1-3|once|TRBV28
TGTGCCAGTGAGGGTCCCTCTGGAAACACCATATATTTT
CASEGPSGNTIYF
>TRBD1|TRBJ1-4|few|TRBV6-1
TGTGCCAGCAGTGCCGGGACAGAGAATGAAAAACTGTTTTTT
CASSAGTENEKLFF
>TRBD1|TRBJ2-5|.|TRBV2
TGTGCCAGCAGTGCGGGACAGGGGGCGGGAGAGACCCAGTACTTC
CASSAGQGAGETQYF
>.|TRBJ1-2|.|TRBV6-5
TGTGCCAGCAGTTACTCTGAAGCCACGGGCTACACCTTC
CASSYSEATGYTF
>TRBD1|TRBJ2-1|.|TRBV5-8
TGTGCCAGCAGCTTGGGGACAGGGGGCTACAATGAGCAGTTCTTC
CASSLGTGGYNEQFF
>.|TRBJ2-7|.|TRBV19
TGTGCCAGTACCCAATCGGCCGGGGGATTCCAAGAGCAGTACTTC
CASTQSAGGFQEQYF
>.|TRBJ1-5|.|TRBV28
TGTGCCAGCAGTCCCCGAGGTTATAGCAATCAGCCCCAGCATTTT
CASSPRGYSNQPQHF
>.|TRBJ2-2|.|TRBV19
TGTGCCAGTAGTAGTGGTAGCCCCGGGGAGCTGTTTTTT
CASSSGSPGELFF
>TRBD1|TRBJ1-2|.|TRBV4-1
TGCGCCAGCAGCCAAGAAGGGACAGGGAGGTTTGTTGACTATGGCTACACCTTC
CASSQEGTGRFVDYGYTF
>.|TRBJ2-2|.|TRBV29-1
TGCAGCGTAAAGGAACAGACCTCGAACACCGGGGAGCTGTTTTTT
CSVKEQTSNTGELFF
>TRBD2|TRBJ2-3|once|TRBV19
TGTGCCAGTAGAGTGTACGGGACTAGCGCGGATACGCAGTATTTT
CASRVYGTSADTQYF
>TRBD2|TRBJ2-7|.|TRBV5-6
TGTGCCAGCAGCGCTGAACTAGCGGGAGGCTACGAGCAGTACTTC
CASSAELAGGYEQYF
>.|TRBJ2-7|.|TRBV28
TGTGCCAGCAGTTTTCTAGCGAACCCTTACGAGCAGTACTTC
CASSFLANPYEQYF